These 18 T cell receptor beta chains were all obtained from the same sample, sequenced in a study of blood T cell repertoires in COVID-19. Sequencing was performed with immunoSEQ multiplex PCR; in TCRdb, only in-frame clones are kept and a portion is missing. The data hold roughly 200,000 clones, with roughly nine tenths observed a single time. The sample taken for sequencing was PBMCs or T cells enriched from blood (not recorded which). Receptor source: a woman between 50 and 59 years old in a cohort exposed to, infected with or recovered from COVID-19 (not recorded which).

This clone was counted a single time. CDR3 residues: CASSPAPGPNYEQYF. CDR3 nucleotides: TGTGCCAGCAGCCCAGCTCCAGGTCCTAACTACGAGCAGTACTTC. V usage is TRBV7-2 and J usage is TRBJ2-7; D uncertain. Germline V gene sequence: CDR1 SGHTA, CDR2 FQGNSA. The CDR3 contains 15 residues. With 5 bases removed from V and 3 bases from J, the gap between germline ends came to 17 bases.

The chain couples TRBV30 to TRBJ1-5; no clear D gene. Germline CDR1 reads GTSNPN; CDR2 reads SVGIG (reference sequence). Trimming took 4 bases from V and 0 from J, leaving 13 bases between them. The CDR3 runs 15 residues. The CDR3 here is CAWTPPRSSNQPQHF. For the CDR3, the DNA is TGTGCCTGGACCCCCCCCAGAAGTAGCAATCAGCCCCAGCATTTT. The complete variable domain, with remaining parts taken from reference TRBV30 and TRBJ1-5, reads SQTIHQWPATLVQPVGSPLSLECTVEGTSNPNLYWYRQAAGRGLQLLFYSVGIGQISSEVPQNLSASRPQDRQFILSSKKLLLSDSGFYLCAWTPPRSSNQPQHFGDGTRLSIL.

The chain is built from TRBV7-6 and TRBJ2-2; D not resolved. Looked up from germline, CDR1 is SGHVS and CDR2 is FNYEAQ. The CDR3 covers 18 residues. V was pared by 0 bases and J by 5 bases, with 19 bases between. In nucleotides, the CDR3 is TGTGCCAGCAGCTTAGCGCCCCCGATATCCTCCAGAACCGGGGAGCTGTTTTTT. The encoded protein is CASSLAPPISSRTGELFF.

The chain employs TRBV15 and TRBJ1-2, with no clear D. The CDR3 extends over 13 amino acids. Germline V gives CDR1 LNHNV, CDR2 YYDKDF (reference sequence). Trimming pared 0 bases from V and 7 bases from J, leaving 9 bases between. CDR3 bases: TGTGCCACCAGCAGAGATTTAAGCCTTGGCTACACCTTC. Encoded protein: CATSRDLSLGYTF.

The gene calls are TRBV9 and TRBJ2-7, with D perhaps matching TRBD1 (6 bases). The V end was cut by 4 bases, the J end by 7 bases, with 15 bases between. Germline-derived CDR1 and CDR2 are SGDLS and YYNGEE. The length of the CDR3 is 13 residues. Here the CDR3 DNA reads TGTGCCAGCAGCCCTCAGGGGATAGAGGAGCAGTACTTC. The encoded protein is CASSPQGIEEQYF. The full variable domain, rest sourced from reference TRBV9 and TRBJ2-7, is DSGVTQTPKHLITATGQRVTLRCSPRSGDLSVYWYQQSLDQGLQFLIQYYNGEERAKGNILERFSAQQFPDLHSELNLSSLELGDSALYFCASSPQGIEEQYFGPGTRLTVT.

The rearrangement uses TRBV28 and TRBJ1-2, with TRBD1 matching over 10 bases. Germline loops: CDR1 MDHEN, CDR2 SYDVKM. This CDR3 is built from 15 residues. With V trimmed by 5 bases and J by 6 bases, 9 bases remained unmatched. CDR3 protein: CASSHPEGQGHGYTF. DNA of the CDR3: TGTGCCAGCAGTCACCCCGAGGGACAGGGGCATGGCTACACCTTC.

The chain links TRBV19 to TRBJ2-1, with 11 nucleotides matching TRBD2. The CDR3 length is 17 residues. V gave up 11 bases and J gave up 6 bases; unmatched junction bases: 18. Germline V gene data show CDR1 as LNHDA and CDR2 as SQIVND (reference sequence). For the CDR3, the DNA is TGTGCCGCCTCCCTGGGGCTAGCGGGGGGAATAGGCAATGAGCAGTTCTTC. Protein sequence: CAASLGLAGGIGNEQFF.

V gene TRBV4-1 combines with J gene TRBJ1-1; no clear D. CDR3 size: 14 residues. In germline, CDR1 is MGHRA, CDR2 YSYEKL. V was pared by 3 bases and J by 5 bases, with 13 bases between. The CDR3 DNA reads as TGCGCCAGCAGCCAGGTATTGGCGGTTACTGAAGCTTTCTTT. Translation gives CASSQVLAVTEAFF.

The CDR3 loop reads CAISVGLAGTQETQYF. CDR3 in DNA: TGTGCCATCAGTGTAGGGCTAGCGGGAACCCAAGAGACCCAGTACTTC. The genes are TRBV10-3 and TRBJ2-5; TRBD2 matches at 9 bases. J was trimmed by 1 base and V by 4 bases; bases with no gene match: 7. CDR3 length: 16 residues. Germline CDR1 and CDR2: ENHRY and SYGVKD.

The chain links TRBV5-1 to TRBJ2-7; TRBD1 is a possible D gene (5 bases). V was pared by 0 bases and J by 0 bases, with 10 bases between. The CDR3 extends over 15 amino acids. In germline, CDR1 is SGHRS, CDR2 YFSETQ. The CDR3 reads CASSLEWGPSYEQYF. The CDR3 DNA is TGCGCCAGCAGCTTGGAGTGGGGCCCCTCCTACGAGCAGTACTTC.

This sequence joins TRBV2 and TRBJ2-1; 11 nucleotides line up with TRBD1. CDR1 and CDR2 (germline): SNHLY, FYNNEI. The length of the CDR3 is 15 residues. Trimming took 4 bases from V and 7 from J; bases not matched to a gene: 6. The CDR3 is CASSAGTGGGNEQFF. In DNA form, the CDR3 reads TGTGCCAGCAGTGCAGGGACAGGGGGGGGAAATGAGCAGTTCTTC.

The genes are TRBV9 and TRBJ2-5; weak D call: TRBD2 (7 bases). Trimming left V 5 bases short and J 4 bases short, with 12 bases between. CDR1 is SGDLS and CDR2 is YYNGEE in the germline V gene. The CDR3 consists of 13 residues. CDR3 in amino acids: CASRGGQGETQYF. CDR3 sequence (DNA): TGTGCCAGCAGGGGGGGGCAGGGAGAGACCCAGTACTTC.

The CDR3 DNA sequence: TGTGCCAGCAGCTTAAGAAGGGGCCTAGGGAACACTGAAGCTTTCTTT. Residues: CASSLRRGLGNTEAFF. This chain links TRBV7-8 with TRBJ1-1; possible D gene TRBD1, 5 bases. The V end was cut by 2 bases, the J end by 1 base, with 14 bases between. Germline V gene lookup returns CDR1 SGHVS and CDR2 FQNEAQ. This CDR3 has 16 residues.

The chain has TRBV25-1 and TRBJ2-2, with D maybe TRBD1 (6 bases). V lost 4 bases and J 6 bases, leaving 15 bases between the germline ends. The CDR3 runs to 15 residues. CDR1 is MGHDK, CDR2 SYGVNS, per germline. In DNA form, the CDR3 reads TGTGCCAGCAGTGGAGTAGTGTGGGGGCCCGGGGAGCTGTTTTTT. It codes for CASSGVVWGPGELFF. Together with reference TRBV25-1 and TRBJ2-2, the CDR3 gives the full variable domain: EADIYQTPRYLVIGTGKKITLECSQTMGHDKMYWYQQDPGMELHLIHYSYGVNSTEKGDLSSESTVSRIRTEHFPLTLESARPSHTSQYLCASSGVVWGPGELFFGEGSRLTVL.

The chain is built from TRBV7-2 and TRBJ1-5, with no clear D. The germline V and J ends were trimmed by 1 base and 7 bases, with 8 bases remaining between them. The germline V gene encodes CDR1 SGHTA and CDR2 FQGNSA. This CDR3 comprises 13 residues. The CDR3 bases are TGTGCCAGCAGCTTAGTGAGGGCCCAGCCCCAGCATTTT. This codes for CASSLVRAQPQHF.

The chain is built from TRBV19 and TRBJ2-7; D is perhaps TRBD1 (6 bases). Trimming stripped 4 bases from V and 0 bases from J, with 10 bases between. CDR1 is LNHDA, CDR2 SQIVND, per germline (reference sequence). The CDR3 runs to 14 residues. The CDR3, as DNA: TGTGCCAGTAGTACGGGACACAACTCCTACGAGCAGTACTTC. Protein product: CASSTGHNSYEQYF.

Comment on this clone: Other nucleotide sequences in the sample specify the same CDR3. The chain joins TRBV5-6 to TRBJ1-1; D not resolved. Trimming removed 5 bases at V and 1 base at J, with 9 bases between. Germline V lookup: CDR1 SGHDT, CDR2 YYEEEE. CDR3 length: 13 residues. In nucleotides, the CDR3 is TGTGCCAGCAGGCGTGGTAGGAACACTGAAGCTTTCTTT. It yields the protein CASRRGRNTEAFF.

V usage is TRBV5-1 and J usage is TRBJ2-5, with 9 positions matching TRBD2. V lost 2 bases, J lost 1 base, and 3 bases stayed unmatched. Germline lookup yields CDR1 SGHRS and CDR2 YFSETQ. CDR3 size: 15 residues. The CDR3 region is CASSFSSGGQETQYF. DNA of the CDR3: TGCGCCAGCAGCTTTAGTAGCGGGGGCCAAGAGACCCAGTACTTC.